The 25 T cell receptor beta chains in this list originate from one sample, sequenced in a study of CD8+ T cells in alopecia areata. Sequencing used cDNA as its template, made by extracting RNA and reverse transcribing it. TCRdb keeps only in-frame clones here, not all; method: immunoSEQ multiplex PCR. Of roughly 150,000 clones listed, roughly 54% are singletons. Treatment noted: oral pan-JAK inhibitor, 5-10 mg twice daily. This specimen was CD8+ T cells sorted from blood, taken at week 4, from a patient treated with tofacitinib. The source is a human donor with alopecia areata.

V gene TRBV30 combines with J gene TRBJ1-2, with 7 positions matching TRBD1. J was trimmed by 3 bases and V by 8 bases; bases with no gene match: 3. Germline values: CDR1 GTSNPN, CDR2 SVGIG (reference sequence). CDR3 length equals 11 residues. The CDR3 DNA reads as TGTGCCGGCCAGGGGGACTATGGCTACACCTTC. Protein product: CAGQGDYGYTF.

The chain has TRBV30 and TRBJ1-5; D unclear. Trimming stripped 4 bases from V and 5 bases from J, with 12 bases between. CDR3 length: 13 amino acids. From germline, CDR1 is GTSNPN and CDR2 SVGIG (reference sequence). The CDR3 loop is CAWTGGPDQPQHF. CDR3 nucleotides: TGTGCCTGGACTGGTGGGCCCGATCAGCCCCAGCATTTT.

This clone was seen once. This chain joins TRBV29-1 and TRBJ2-2, with D possibly TRBD1 on 6 matching bases. The V gene's germline CDR1 is SQVTM and CDR2 ANQGSEA. Trimming shortened V by 6 bases and J by 5 bases, and 13 bases separated the two germline ends. The CDR3 totals 13 residues. CDR3 DNA sequence: TGCAGCGTCGAAACCACAGGGACCGGGGAGCTGTTTTTT. Residues: CSVETTGTGELFF.

The chain joins TRBV30 to TRBJ1-1; a possible D gene is TRBD1 (6 bases). The CDR3 totals 15 residues. V gave up 4 bases and J gave up 4 bases, with 19 bases separating them. Per the germline V gene, CDR1 is GTSNPN and CDR2 is SVGIG (reference sequence). As DNA, the CDR3 is TGTGCCTGGACCCGCGAGGCAGGGGAGATCACTGAAGCTTTCTTT. This encodes CAWTREAGEITEAFF. Combining the CDR3 with reference TRBV30 and TRBJ1-1 gives the whole variable domain SQTIHQWPATLVQPVGSPLSLECTVEGTSNPNLYWYRQAAGRGLQLLFYSVGIGQISSEVPQNLSASRPQDRQFILSSKKLLLSDSGFYLCAWTREAGEITEAFFGQGTRLTVV.

This chain links TRBV7-9 with TRBJ2-3, with D hard to call. The CDR3 loop spans 11 amino acids. Germline CDR1 and CDR2: SEHNR and FQNEAQ (reference sequence). V gave up 5 bases and J gave up 5 bases, with 5 bases separating them. CDR3 nucleotide sequence: TGTGCCAGCAGCCTGATAGATACGCAGTATTTT. Protein product: CASSLIDTQYF.

This sequence joins TRBV5-1 and TRBJ2-3; 9 bases are shared with TRBD2. The V gene end was trimmed by 6 bases and the J gene end by 4 bases; junction bases not matched to a gene: 6. The CDR3 covers 14 residues. CDR1 and CDR2 (germline): SGHRS, YFSETQ. CDR3 protein: CASNERGAPDTQYF. The CDR3 bases are TGCGCCAGCAACGAGCGGGGGGCCCCAGATACGCAGTATTTT.

V is TRBV6-4 and J is TRBJ2-1; 10 bases are a match to TRBD2. V lost 2 bases, J lost 6 bases, and 1 base stayed unmatched. The germline V gene has CDR1 MRHNA and CDR2 SNTAGT. This CDR3 has 14 residues. The CDR3 protein is CASSDSGGANEQFF. In nucleotides, the CDR3 is TGTGCCAGCAGTGACAGCGGGGGGGCCAATGAGCAGTTCTTC.

This clone appeared a few times. The chain joins TRBV7-2 to TRBJ2-7, with TRBD2 matching over 12 bases. CDR3 size: 17 residues. The V segment lost 1 base and the J segment 4 bases; nucleotides outside the gene matches: 8. Per germline, CDR1 SGHTA and CDR2 FQGNSA. The CDR3, as DNA: TGTGCCAGCAGCTTAGAGCGGGCTAGCGGGGGGGTGTACGAGCAGTACTTC. It yields the protein CASSLERASGGVYEQYF.

A few counts support this clone. V and J are TRBV27 and TRBJ1-5; unclear D gene. Germline V CDR1 and CDR2: MNHEY, SMNVEV (reference sequence). The germline V and J ends were trimmed by 2 bases and 2 bases, with 7 bases remaining between them. The CDR3 length is 14 residues. The CDR3 sequence: CASSLMVGNQPQHF. The CDR3 coding sequence is TGTGCCAGCAGTTTAATGGTTGGCAATCAGCCCCAGCATTTT.

On this clone itself: One end of the junction is discordant with germline, which a read error may explain. This chain joins TRBV7-9 and TRBJ1-2; TRBD1 agrees at 7 bases. This CDR3 region has 12 residues. Germline-derived CDR1 and CDR2 are SEHNR and FQNEAQ (reference sequence). Written as DNA, the CDR3 is TGTGCCAGCAGCGCCTGGGACAGACGGAGCTTCTTC. Encoded protein: CASSAWDRRSFF. Full variable domain (missing parts from reference TRBV7-9 and TRBJ1-2): DTGVSQNPRHKITKRGQNVTFRCDPISEHNRLYWYRQTLGQGPEFLTYFQNEAQLEKSRLLSDRFSAERPKGSFSTLEIQRTEQGDSAMYLCASSAWDRRSFFGSGTRLTVV.

This chain links TRBV5-6 with TRBJ2-5; 10 bases align to TRBD2. The length of the CDR3 is 17 residues. Per the germline V gene, CDR1 is SGHDT and CDR2 is YYEEEE. V shed 0 bases, J shed 5 bases, and the junction held 10 bases outside the gene matches. The CDR3 sequence is CASSLAFSGGPGETQYF. CDR3 coding DNA: TGTGCCAGCAGCTTGGCGTTTAGCGGGGGGCCGGGTGAGACCCAGTACTTC.

V gene TRBV15 combines with J gene TRBJ2-4; 8 nucleotides agree with TRBD1. Per the germline V gene, CDR1 is LNHNV and CDR2 is YYDKDF (reference sequence). V shed 2 bases, J shed 3 bases, and the junction held 9 bases outside the gene matches. The CDR3 runs 17 residues. The chain's CDR3 is CATSRLGQGWSKNIQYF. The CDR3 bases are TGTGCCACCAGCAGACTCGGACAGGGCTGGAGCAAAAACATTCAGTACTTC.

Only a few counts were recorded for this clone. The V call is TRBV7-9, the J call TRBJ2-2, with 8 positions matching TRBD1. This CDR3 spans 16 amino acids. Per germline, CDR1 SEHNR and CDR2 FQNEAQ (reference sequence). Trimming cost V 2 bases and J 3 bases; bases outside gene matches: 5. CDR3 amino acids: CASSLTDRGDTGELFF. In nucleotides, the CDR3 is TGTGCCAGCAGCTTAACCGACAGGGGCGACACCGGGGAGCTGTTTTTT.

There are a few counts of this clone. The CDR3 is CASSPFAGIVDEQFF. The CDR3 DNA is TGCGCCAGCAGCCCCTTTGCGGGGATCGTCGATGAGCAGTTCTTC. The chain is built from TRBV4-1 and TRBJ2-1; tentatively, D is TRBD2 (6 bases). This CDR3 is built from 15 residues. Per germline, CDR1 MGHRA and CDR2 YSYEKL. V was clipped by 4 bases and J by 8 bases, with 18 bases between them.

The genes are TRBV10-3 and TRBJ1-6; D is unclear. The germline CDR1 and CDR2 sequences are ENHRY and SYGVKD. V shed 3 bases and J shed 6 bases, with 9 bases lying between them. The CDR3 runs to 14 residues. DNA for the CDR3: TGTGCCATCAGTGATCAGGACCTTAATTCACCCCTCCACTTT. It specifies CAISDQDLNSPLHF.

This rearrangement joins TRBV13 to TRBJ1-6; TRBD1 agrees at 7 bases. This CDR3 has 14 amino acids. J lost 5 bases, V lost 4 bases, and 2 bases had no gene match. Germline-derived CDR1 and CDR2 are PRHDT and FYEKMQ (reference sequence). The CDR3 spells CASSSTGDNSPLHF. The CDR3 DNA reads as TGTGCCAGCAGCTCCACAGGGGATAATTCACCCCTCCACTTT. The full variable domain, with the rest looked up from reference TRBV13 and TRBJ1-6, is AAGVIQSPRHLIKEKRETATLKCYPIPRHDTVYWYQQGPGQDPQFLISFYEKMQSDKGSIPDRFSAQQFSDYHSELNMSSLELGDSALYFCASSSTGDNSPLHFGNGTRLTVT.

This clone has more than one count but fewer than ten. The rearrangement joins TRBV27 to TRBJ1-1, with unresolved D. This CDR3 contains 13 residues. CDR1 and CDR2 from the germline V gene are MNHEY and SMNVEV (reference sequence). The V end lost 2 bases, the J end lost 3 bases, and 7 bases lay between the germline ends. The CDR3 loop reads CASSLTVDTEAFF. CDR3 nucleotides: TGTGCCAGCAGTTTAACGGTGGACACTGAAGCTTTCTTT.

V and J are TRBV27 and TRBJ2-1, with TRBD2 identical over 11 bases. This CDR3 is built from 14 residues. Trimming took 3 bases from V and 10 from J; bases not matched to a gene: 5. CDR1 and CDR2 (germline): MNHEY, SMNVEV (reference sequence). The CDR3 coding sequence is TGTGCCAGCAGTTTGACTAGCGGGGATTCAGAGCAGTTCTTC. Its translation is CASSLTSGDSEQFF.

This clone rates as medium-sized (0.01 to 0.1%). The V and J genes are TRBV13 and TRBJ2-1; 8 bases fit TRBD2. The CDR3 spans 15 residues. The J segment lost 7 bases and the V segment lost 6 bases, leaving 11 bases of the junction unmatched. Per the germline V gene, CDR1 is PRHDT and CDR2 is FYEKMQ (reference sequence). CDR3 sequence (DNA): TGTGCCAGCAGTTCGCGGGGGGCCAGATTTAATGAGCAGTTCTTC. Amino acids: CASSSRGARFNEQFF.

V and J are TRBV7-8 and TRBJ1-1; D is uncertain. The CDR3 contains 13 residues. Germline assignment: CDR1 SGHVS and CDR2 FQNEAQ. The V and J ends lost 5 bases and 5 bases respectively, with 12 bases between them. CDR3 DNA: TGTGCCAGCAGCCCAGGACGGCAAACTGAAGCTTTCTTT. Translated: CASSPGRQTEAFF.

The chain carries TRBV11-2 and TRBJ2-5, with no clear D. Trimming took off 1 base at V and 1 base at J, with 13 bases between the two ends. CDR1 SGHAT and CDR2 FQNNGV come from the germline V gene. This CDR3 is built from 16 residues. The CDR3 protein is CASSLGLRGLQETQYF. CDR3 coding DNA: TGTGCCAGCAGCTTAGGCTTGCGAGGCCTCCAAGAGACCCAGTACTTC.

V and J are TRBV7-9 and TRBJ2-7; TRBD1 might be the D (5 bases). Trimming cost V 5 bases and J 1 base, with 12 bases left between them. The CDR3 loop spans 14 amino acids. Germline CDR1 and CDR2: SEHNR and FQNEAQ (reference sequence). CDR3 in amino acids: CASSTQTDSYEQYF. The CDR3 nucleotides read TGTGCCAGCAGCACCCAGACAGATTCCTACGAGCAGTACTTC.

The chain has TRBV29-1 and TRBJ1-2; 12 positions match TRBD1. The CDR3 spans 21 residues. The V segment lost 5 bases and the J segment 1 base; nucleotides outside the gene matches: 23. Germline V gene lookup returns CDR1 SQVTM and CDR2 ANQGSEA. The CDR3 here is CSVYGPGTGGSGLLLNYGYTF. CDR3 nucleotides: TGCAGCGTTTACGGACCCGGGACAGGGGGCTCGGGTTTGCTCCTTAACTATGGCTACACCTTC.

On this clone: At one boundary the junction diverges from the germline segment, which might be a read error. V is TRBV10-3 and J is TRBJ1-2; no firm D call. The CDR3 totals 14 residues. CDR1 ENHRY and CDR2 SYGVKD come from the germline V gene. Here the CDR3 reads CASSYTGLGYGYTF. CDR3 DNA: TGTGCCAGCAGTTACACCGGGTTGGGCTATGGCTACACCTTC.

This clone was recorded only once. Other DNA sequences in the same sample also yield this CDR3. This chain uses TRBV29-1 with TRBJ1-2; D is undetermined. The CDR3 has 10 amino acids. CDR1 SQVTM and CDR2 ANQGSEA come from the germline V gene. V was shortened by 2 bases and J by 6 bases, with 4 bases between the two germline ends. CDR3 in DNA: TGCAGCGTTGAAAGTAATGGCTACACCTTC. Its protein is CSVESNGYTF. The whole variable domain, filled in from reference TRBV29-1 and TRBJ1-2, reads SAVISQKPSRDICQRGTSLTIQCQVDSQVTMMFWYRQQPGQSLTLIATANQGSEATYESGFVIDKFPISRPNLTFSTLTVSNMSPEDSSIYLCSVESNGYTFGSGTRLTVV.